The next 27 T cell receptor beta chains were all read from a single sample in a study of long-term antiretroviral therapy in people with HIV. They ran version v3.0 of the immunoSEQ assay at survey level. Profiled with immunoSEQ multiplex PCR; TCRdb holds only in-frame clones, not every one. The sample records about 34,000 clones, about 94% being singletons. The input for sequencing was unsorted PBMCs, taken just over 5 years after starting antiretroviral therapy. The receptor set was obtained from a woman aged 45-59 years with HIV.

The rearrangement joins TRBV7-6 to TRBJ2-3; TRBD2 matches 8 bases. Germline assignment: CDR1 SGHVS and CDR2 FNYEAQ. Trimming cost V 1 base and J 3 bases; bases outside gene matches: 6. The CDR3 loop spans 16 amino acids. In DNA form, the CDR3 reads TGTGCCAGCAGCTTAGGTGGGACTAGGGGGACAGATACGCAGTATTTT. Translated: CASSLGGTRGTDTQYF.

The rearrangement links TRBV18 to TRBJ2-7, with D tentatively TRBD1 (5 bases). The CDR3 is made up of 13 amino acids. V gave up 1 base and J gave up 2 bases, with 6 bases separating them. From germline, CDR1 is KGHSH and CDR2 LQKENI. Written as DNA, the CDR3 is TGTGCCAGCTCACCACAGGGGACCTACGAGCAGTACTTC. Residues: CASSPQGTYEQYF. Using reference TRBV18 and TRBJ2-7 for the parts outside the CDR3, the full variable domain is NAGVMQNPRHLVRRRGQEARLRCSPMKGHSHVYWYRQLPEEGLKFMVYLQKENIIDESGMPKERFSAEFPKEGPSILRIQQVVRGDSAAYFCASSPQGTYEQYFGPGTRLTVT.

This chain links TRBV7-2 with TRBJ2-2; D is possibly TRBD1 or TRBD2 (5 bases each). Germline assignment: CDR1 SGHTA and CDR2 FQGNSA. V was trimmed by 5 bases and J by 0 bases, leaving 16 bases between them. The CDR3 runs 17 residues. The CDR3 here is CASSPESGQPNTGELFF. The CDR3, as DNA: TGTGCCAGCAGCCCAGAGTCGGGGCAGCCGAACACCGGGGAGCTGTTTTTT.

V and J are TRBV20-1 and TRBJ1-3; D gene uncertain. The CDR3 spans 11 residues. V dropped 5 bases and J dropped 6 bases, with 8 bases sitting between them. Germline V lookup: CDR1 DFQATT, CDR2 SNEGSKA (reference sequence). The CDR3 DNA is TGCAGTGCTTCAACGTTAAACACCATATATTTT. Its translation: CSASTLNTIYF.

The genes are TRBV4-3 and TRBJ2-5; a weak D match, TRBD2 (6 bases). Looked up from germline, CDR1 is LGHNA and CDR2 is YSLEER. The CDR3 has 17 residues. V lost 0 bases, J lost 2 bases, and 16 bases lay in between. The CDR3 DNA is TGCGCCAGCAGCCAAGAGTTGGTTTCGACTAGTCAAGAGACCCAGTACTTC. Its translation is CASSQELVSTSQETQYF.

The chain combines TRBV27 with TRBJ1-6; TRBD1 agrees at 9 bases. The J segment lost 7 bases and the V segment lost 5 bases, leaving 9 bases of the junction unmatched. CDR3 length equals 16 residues. Germline V gives CDR1 MNHEY, CDR2 SMNVEV (reference sequence). The CDR3 bases are TGTGCCAGCAGTACGCCCGGGACAGGGCGGAATTCACCCCTCCACTTT. Translating it yields CASSTPGTGRNSPLHF.

The rearrangement links TRBV6-5 to TRBJ1-1; possible D gene TRBD1, 6 bases. This CDR3 spans 16 amino acids. V lost 2 bases to trimming and J lost 4 bases, with 17 bases between them. Germline V gives CDR1 MNHEY, CDR2 SVGAGI. The CDR3 reads CASSYDPQGMGTEAFF. As DNA, the CDR3 is TGTGCCAGCAGTTACGACCCTCAGGGGATGGGCACTGAAGCTTTCTTT.

The chain is built from TRBV30 and TRBJ2-5; D is possibly TRBD1 (6 bases). Trimming took off 7 bases at V and 7 bases at J, with 19 bases between the two ends. CDR1 and CDR2 (germline): GTSNPN, SVGIG (reference sequence). There are 13 residues in the CDR3. CDR3 DNA: TGTGCCTCCGATAAGGGGGTTGTTGGGACCCAGTACTTC. The encoded protein is CASDKGVVGTQYF.

The chain links TRBV25-1 to TRBJ2-2; tentative D call: TRBD2 (5 bases). From germline, CDR1 is MGHDK and CDR2 SYGVNS. The CDR3 sequence is 14 residues long. The germline V and J ends were trimmed by 5 bases and 7 bases, with 14 bases remaining between them. CDR3 protein: CASSMASRDGELFF. The CDR3 DNA is TGTGCCAGCAGTATGGCGAGTCGGGACGGGGAGCTGTTTTTT.

This rearrangement joins TRBV6-5 to TRBJ1-1, with D hard to call. V lost 0 bases to trimming and J lost 1 base, with 6 bases between them. Per germline, CDR1 MNHEY and CDR2 SVGAGI. This CDR3 contains 14 residues. The CDR3 sequence: CASSYSMPNTEAFF. As DNA, the CDR3 is TGTGCCAGCAGTTACTCGATGCCGAACACTGAAGCTTTCTTT.

The chain carries TRBV18 and TRBJ1-1; D is undetermined. The germline V and J ends were trimmed by 4 bases and 3 bases, with 15 bases remaining between them. CDR3 length: 15 residues. Germline V gene lookup returns CDR1 KGHSH and CDR2 LQKENI. The CDR3 region is CASSQTVHPYTEAFF. The CDR3 coding sequence is TGTGCCAGCTCACAAACCGTACACCCCTACACTGAAGCTTTCTTT.

The chain combines TRBV6-1 with TRBJ2-4; no clear D gene. This CDR3 comprises 18 residues. Per the germline V gene, CDR1 is MNHNS and CDR2 is SASEGT. V lost 3 bases and J 7 bases, leaving 25 bases between the germline ends. This CDR3 reads CASSDLTGATGSTNIQYF. In DNA form, the CDR3 reads TGTGCCAGCAGTGATTTGACCGGCGCTACTGGGTCGACGAACATTCAGTACTTC.

The rearrangement links TRBV9 to TRBJ2-7; D not resolved. Germline V gives CDR1 SGDLS, CDR2 YYNGEE. V gave up 3 bases and J gave up 3 bases, with 13 bases separating them. The CDR3 length is 14 residues. The CDR3 loop reads CASSARFESYEQYF. DNA for the CDR3: TGTGCCAGCAGCGCCCGGTTTGAAAGCTACGAGCAGTACTTC. Full variable domain (outside the CDR3, taken from reference TRBV9 and TRBJ2-7): DSGVTQTPKHLITATGQRVTLRCSPRSGDLSVYWYQQSLDQGLQFLIQYYNGEERAKGNILERFSAQQFPDLHSELNLSSLELGDSALYFCASSARFESYEQYFGPGTRLTVT.

The rearrangement joins TRBV4-3 to TRBJ2-2, with 9 bases aligning to TRBD1. The V gene's germline CDR1 is LGHNA and CDR2 YSLEER. There are 16 residues in the CDR3. The V gene end was trimmed by 1 base and the J gene end by 4 bases; junction bases not matched to a gene: 4. The CDR3 nucleotides read TGCGCCAGCAGCCAAGGGACAGGGGCGATCACCGGGGAGCTGTTTTTT. Its protein is CASSQGTGAITGELFF.

V usage is TRBV6-5 and J usage is TRBJ2-7; D not certain. Per the germline V gene, CDR1 is MNHEY and CDR2 is SVGAGI. V lost 6 bases and J lost 4, with 16 bases in between. The CDR3 length is 14 residues. The CDR3 loop reads CASSPGMGFYEQYF. CDR3 coding DNA: TGTGCCAGCAGCCCCGGAATGGGGTTTTACGAGCAGTACTTC.

The rearrangement uses TRBV5-4 and TRBJ2-7, with TRBD1 identical over 10 bases. This CDR3 is 15 amino acids long. The germline CDR1 and CDR2 sequences are SGHNT and YYREEE (reference sequence). Trimming at V came to 5 bases and at J to 3 bases, leaving 8 bases not matched to a gene. CDR3 loop: CASRKPGTGDYEQYF. CDR3 nucleotide sequence: TGTGCCAGCAGAAAGCCGGGGACAGGGGACTACGAGCAGTACTTC.

The chain is built from TRBV11-3 and TRBJ2-1; D may match TRBD1 or TRBD2 (6 bases each). V was clipped by 1 base and J by 4 bases, with 11 bases between them. This CDR3 region has 15 residues. Germline lookup yields CDR1 SGHNT and CDR2 YENEEA. CDR3 sequence: CASSLAGASYNEQFF. The CDR3 DNA is TGTGCCAGCAGCTTAGCGGGGGCCTCTTACAATGAGCAGTTCTTC. Full variable domain (missing parts from reference TRBV11-3 and TRBJ2-1): EAGVVQSPRYKIIEKKQPVAFWCNPISGHNTLYWYLQNLGQGPELLIRYENEEAVDDSQLPKDRFSAERLKGVDSTLKIQPAELGDSAVYLCASSLAGASYNEQFFGPGTRLTVL.

This chain connects TRBV5-1 to TRBJ2-3, with 7 nucleotides matching TRBD2. The CDR3 totals 18 residues. After removal of 0 bases from V and 3 bases from J, the junction contained 13 bases not matched to a gene. Germline assignment: CDR1 SGHRS and CDR2 YFSETQ. The CDR3 DNA sequence: TGCGCCAGCAGCTTGGAGGGTTTATCGGGGGGTCGTACAGATACGCAGTATTTT. This translates into CASSLEGLSGGRTDTQYF. Full variable domain (rest looked up from reference TRBV5-1 and TRBJ2-3): KAGVTQTPRYLIKTRGQQVTLSCSPISGHRSVSWYQQTPGQGLQFLFEYFSETQRNKGNFPGRFSGRQFSNSRSEMNVSTLELGDSALYLCASSLEGLSGGRTDTQYFGPGTRLTVL.

This sequence joins TRBV2 and TRBJ1-2, with TRBD1 as a possible D gene (5 bases). Germline loops: CDR1 SNHLY, CDR2 FYNNEI. There are 11 residues in the CDR3. Trimming pared 6 bases from V and 8 bases from J, leaving 10 bases between. The chain's CDR3 is CASSPGSGYTF. CDR3 nucleotide sequence: TGTGCCAGCAGCCCAGGGTCCGGCTACACCTTC. Full variable domain (outside the CDR3, taken from reference TRBV2 and TRBJ1-2): EPEVTQTPSHQVTQMGQEVILRCVPISNHLYFYWYRQILGQKVEFLVSFYNNEISEKSEIFDDQFSVERPDGSNFTLKIRSTKLEDSAMYFCASSPGSGYTFGSGTRLTVV.

The count of this clone is one. The chain recombines TRBV30 with TRBJ2-2; TRBD1 might be the D (6 bases). Germline CDR1 is GTSNPN and CDR2 is SVGIG (reference sequence). This CDR3 comprises 13 residues. CDR3 nucleotide sequence: TGTGCTTGGGGGCGAGGCTCTACCGGGGAGCTGTTTTTT. Protein product: CAWGRGSTGELFF.

The rearrangement links TRBV6-7 to TRBJ2-1; 9 nucleotides align to TRBD1. TRBV6-7 is designated an ORF whose function remains uncertain. The CDR3 spans 18 residues. Trimming took 0 bases from V and 2 from J; bases not matched to a gene: 8. CDR3 protein: CASSYSRQGVLAYNEQFF. In nucleotides, the CDR3 is TGTGCCAGCAGTTACTCTCGACAGGGGGTTTTAGCCTACAATGAGCAGTTCTTC.

The chain carries TRBV11-3 and TRBJ1-2; no clear D gene. Germline V gives CDR1 SGHNT, CDR2 YENEEA. This CDR3 has 15 amino acids. The V gene lost 0 bases and the J gene lost 2 bases, with 10 bases spanning the gap. The CDR3 spells CASSLDGYSNYGYTF. CDR3 nucleotides: TGTGCCAGCAGCTTAGACGGATACTCCAACTATGGCTACACCTTC.

V usage is TRBV7-9 and J usage is TRBJ2-7, with 9 bases that match TRBD1. Trimming took 4 bases from V and 1 from J; bases not matched to a gene: 2. The CDR3 consists of 14 residues. The germline V gene has CDR1 SEHNR and CDR2 FQNEAQ (reference sequence). CDR3: CASSSDRGSYEQYF. CDR3 DNA: TGTGCCAGCAGCTCGGACAGGGGATCCTACGAGCAGTACTTC.

The genes are TRBV2 and TRBJ1-5; no reliable D call. The CDR3 has 14 residues. CDR1 is SNHLY, CDR2 FYNNEI, per germline. Trimming pared 7 bases from V and 0 bases from J, leaving 10 bases between. CDR3 in DNA: TGTGCCAGCAAGAAAGATAATAGCAATCAGCCCCAGCATTTT. Amino acid sequence: CASKKDNSNQPQHF.

The chain recombines TRBV14 with TRBJ2-7, with 9 bases lining up with TRBD1. The length of the CDR3 is 14 residues. Trimming removed 4 bases from V and 3 bases from J; junction bases left unmatched: 4. The germline gives CDR1 SGHDN, CDR2 FVKESK. The CDR3, as DNA: TGTGCCAGCAGCCCTGACAGGGGGTTCTACGAGCAGTACTTC. Translated, it gives CASSPDRGFYEQYF.

The V and J genes are TRBV19 and TRBJ1-3; the D is unclear. Trimming stripped 7 bases from V and 2 bases from J, with 18 bases between. Germline CDR1 is LNHDA and CDR2 is SQIVND (reference sequence). The CDR3 length is 16 residues. CDR3 protein: CASTPTGLETGNTIYF. CDR3 coding DNA: TGTGCCAGTACCCCTACGGGTCTGGAAACTGGAAACACCATATATTTT.

V and J are TRBV5-6 and TRBJ2-7; 9 bases are shared with TRBD1. CDR3 length: 14 residues. V lost 2 bases and J lost 6; bases outside the gene matches: 6. In germline, CDR1 is SGHDT, CDR2 YYEEEE. The CDR3 nucleotides are TGTGCCAGCAGCTTTAGGGACAGGGCGGGCGAGCAGTACTTC. Translating gives CASSFRDRAGEQYF.